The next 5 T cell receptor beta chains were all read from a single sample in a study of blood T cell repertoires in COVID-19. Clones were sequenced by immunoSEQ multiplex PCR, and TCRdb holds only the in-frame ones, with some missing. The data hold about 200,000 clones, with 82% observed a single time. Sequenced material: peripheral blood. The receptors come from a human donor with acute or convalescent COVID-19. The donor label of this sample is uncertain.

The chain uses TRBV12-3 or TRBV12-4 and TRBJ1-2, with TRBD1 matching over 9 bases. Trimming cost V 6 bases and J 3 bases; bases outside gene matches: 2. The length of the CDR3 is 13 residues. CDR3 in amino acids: CASRRTGDYGYTF. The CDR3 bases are TGTGCCAGCAGACGGACAGGGGACTATGGCTACACCTTC.

CDR3: CASSRGGQIEKLFF. In DNA, the CDR3 is TGTGCCAGCAGCCGCGGGGGACAAATTGAAAAACTGTTTTTT. The chain joins TRBV6-2 or TRBV6-3 to TRBJ1-4; a possible D gene is TRBD1 (6 bases). The CDR3 spans 14 residues. Germline V gives CDR1 MNHEY, CDR2 SVGEGT. Trimming removed 6 bases from V and 7 bases from J, with 15 bases in between.

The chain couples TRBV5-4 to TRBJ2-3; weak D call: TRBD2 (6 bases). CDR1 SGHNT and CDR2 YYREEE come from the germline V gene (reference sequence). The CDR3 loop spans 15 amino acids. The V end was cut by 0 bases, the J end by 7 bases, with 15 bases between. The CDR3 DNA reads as TGTGCCAGCAGCTTGGGGGGGGACCTAAGGAATACGCAGTATTTT. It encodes CASSLGGDLRNTQYF. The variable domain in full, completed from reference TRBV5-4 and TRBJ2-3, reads ETGVTQSPTHLIKTRGQQVTLRCSSQSGHNTVSWYQQALGQGPQFIFQYYREEENGRGNFPPRFSGLQFPNYSSELNVNALELDDSALYLCASSLGGDLRNTQYFGPGTRLTVL.

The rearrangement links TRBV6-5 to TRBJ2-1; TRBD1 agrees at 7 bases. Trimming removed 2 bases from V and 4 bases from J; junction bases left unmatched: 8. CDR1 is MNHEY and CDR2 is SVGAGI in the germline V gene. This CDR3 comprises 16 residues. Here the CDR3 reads CASSYNRGRIYNEQFF. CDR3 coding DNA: TGTGCCAGCAGTTACAACAGGGGTAGGATTTACAATGAGCAGTTCTTC.

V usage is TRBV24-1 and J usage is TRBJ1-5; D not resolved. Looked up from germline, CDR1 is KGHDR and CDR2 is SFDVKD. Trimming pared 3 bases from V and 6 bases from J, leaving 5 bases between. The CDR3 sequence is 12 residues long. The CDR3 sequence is CATSDPGQPQHF. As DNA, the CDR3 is TGTGCCACCAGTGATCCCGGTCAGCCCCAGCATTTT.